This entry features one T cell receptor beta chain sequence. Its specificity is not known. Germline values: CDR1 SGHTA, CDR2 FQGNSA. Trimming took 3 bases from V and 2 from J; bases not matched to a gene: 11. The CDR3 consists of 18 residues. The data are from a study of glioma-infiltrating T cells after dendritic cell vaccination. Whole-study context: Three intradermal dendritic cell vaccine injections were given every two weeks. Study-level results: Estimated pretreatment TIL content predicted outcome after dendritic cell vaccination.

Profiled with immunoSEQ multiplex PCR; TCRdb holds only in-frame clones, not every one. The sample records under 100,000 clones, around 85% being singletons. The source was blood, collected before dendritic cell vaccination. This chain links TRBV7-2 with TRBJ2-2; TRBD2 agrees at 8 bases. This TCR came from a human donor with glioblastoma. The CDR3 protein is CASSFPYSGVVNTGELFF. The CDR3, as DNA: TGTGCCAGCAGCTTCCCTTATAGCGGGGTCGTCAACACCGGGGAGCTGTTTTTT.